This entry concerns a single T cell receptor beta chain. Its antigen is not known. The CDR3 is made up of 15 amino acids. Germline V lookup: CDR1 SGHVS, CDR2 FNYEAQ. J lost 2 bases, V lost 3 bases, and 5 bases had no gene match. These data come from a study of cytomegalovirus exposure and HLA in healthy donors. The overall study: Counted in an early data release were approximately 85 million unique TCRs from HLA-typed donors. Study findings and constraints: There were several of the most significant clusters that appeared linked to common viral pathogens in a later analysis.

PCR employed 60 Vbeta and 13 Jbeta primers. Source study methods: It was a later analysis that counted about 80 million unique TCR beta chains, of which around 11 million were shared. TCRdb keeps only in-frame clones here, not all; method: immunoSEQ multiplex PCR. V, J and clone size are taken as reported in that table, and D and trimming were inferred from the DNA itself. This sample yields 150,000 to 200,000 clones, of which roughly 73% are seen a single time; 1.8% belongs to the top ten. The chain links TRBV7-6 to TRBJ2-3; 7 nucleotides line up with TRBD2. Sequencing was carried out using PBMCs. This receptor was obtained from a woman in her twenties or thirties in good health and CMV-seronegative. CDR3 in DNA: TGTGCCAGCAGCTTCCTAGCGGCGGCCACAGATACGCAGTATTTT. Residues: CASSFLAAATDTQYF. The full variable domain, its missing parts supplied by reference TRBV7-6 and TRBJ2-3, is GAGVSQSPRYKVTKRGQDVALRCDPISGHVSLYWYRQALGQGPEFLTYFNYEAQQDKSGLPNDRFSAERPEGSISTLTIQRTEQRDSAMYRCASSFLAAATDTQYFGPGTRLTVL.